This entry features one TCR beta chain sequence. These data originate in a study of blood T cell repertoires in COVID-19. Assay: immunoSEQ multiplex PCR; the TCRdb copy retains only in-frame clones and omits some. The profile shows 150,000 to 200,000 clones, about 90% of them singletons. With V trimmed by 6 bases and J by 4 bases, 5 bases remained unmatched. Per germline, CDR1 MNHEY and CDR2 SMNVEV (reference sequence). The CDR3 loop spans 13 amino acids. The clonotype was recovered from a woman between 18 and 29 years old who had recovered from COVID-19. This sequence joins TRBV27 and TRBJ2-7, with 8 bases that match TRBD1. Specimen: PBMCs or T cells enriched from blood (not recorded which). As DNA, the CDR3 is TGTGCCAGCAGGTTTGGACAGGGTTACGAGCAGTACTTC. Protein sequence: CASRFGQGYEQYF.